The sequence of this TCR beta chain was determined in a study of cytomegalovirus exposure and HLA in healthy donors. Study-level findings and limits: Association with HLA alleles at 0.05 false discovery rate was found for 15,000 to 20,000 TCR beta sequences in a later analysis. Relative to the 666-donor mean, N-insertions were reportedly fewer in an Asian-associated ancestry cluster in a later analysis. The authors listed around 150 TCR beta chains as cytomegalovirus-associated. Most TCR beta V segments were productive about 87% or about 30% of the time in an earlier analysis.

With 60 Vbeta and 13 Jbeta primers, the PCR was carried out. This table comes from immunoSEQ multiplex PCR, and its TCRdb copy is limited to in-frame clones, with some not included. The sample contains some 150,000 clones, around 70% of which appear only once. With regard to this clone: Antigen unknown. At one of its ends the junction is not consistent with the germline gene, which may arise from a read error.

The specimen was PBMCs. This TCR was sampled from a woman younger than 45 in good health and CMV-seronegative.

Here the CDR3 DNA reads TGTGCCAGCAGCTTAGAGTGTGGCCACACCTTC. Translating gives CASSLECGHTF. J is TRBJ1-2 and V is TRBV7-9; D gene unclear. The CDR3 is 11 residues long. The germline gives CDR1 SEHNR, CDR2 FQNEAQ (reference sequence).